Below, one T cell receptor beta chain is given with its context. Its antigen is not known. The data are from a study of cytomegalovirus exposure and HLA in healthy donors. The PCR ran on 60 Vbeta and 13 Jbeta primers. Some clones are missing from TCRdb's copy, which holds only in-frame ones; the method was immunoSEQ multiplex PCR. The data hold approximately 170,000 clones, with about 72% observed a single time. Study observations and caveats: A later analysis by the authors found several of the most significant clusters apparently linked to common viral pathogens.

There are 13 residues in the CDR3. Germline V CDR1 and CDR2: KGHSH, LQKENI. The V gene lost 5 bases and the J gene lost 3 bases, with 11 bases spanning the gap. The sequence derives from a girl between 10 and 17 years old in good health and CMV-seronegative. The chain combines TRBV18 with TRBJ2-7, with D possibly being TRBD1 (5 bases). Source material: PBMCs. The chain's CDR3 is CASSEVQGYEQYF. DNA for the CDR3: TGTGCCAGCTCAGAGGTCCAGGGCTACGAGCAGTACTTC.